What follows are 6 T cell receptor beta chains derived from one specimen sequenced in a study of cytomegalovirus exposure and HLA in healthy donors (dated by TCRdb to the late 2010s). Receptors were amplified or captured by the immunoSEQ multiplex PCR assay. The multiplex PCR relied on a mix of 60 forward primers for TCR Vbeta segments and 13 reverse primers for TCR Jbeta segments. TCRdb took this table from immuneACCESS and kept in-frame rearrangements with V and J called. Such tables lack part of the clones; where checked against another copy, unresolved V genes explain under half of the gap, and the rest is unexplained. The sample table contains about 140,000 clones; only one count was recorded for approximately 57% of them. The top ten clonotypes cover less than 2% of the sample. The sequenced sample consisted of PBMCs. These receptors came from a male donor in good health and CMV-seronegative.

V is TRBV21-1 and J is TRBJ1-1; whether TRBD1, the table's D call, matches the DNA was not checked. TRBV21-1 is listed as a pseudogene. This CDR3 comprises 12 residues. This CDR3 is CASSLQCTEAFF. The CDR3 DNA is TGTGCCAGCAGCCTCCAGTGCACTGAAGCTTTCTTT.

The rearrangement uses TRBV6-6 and TRBJ1-1, with TRBD1 identical over 7 bases. V was pared by 5 bases and J by 6 bases, with 12 bases of the junction left unmatched. The CDR3 sequence is 15 residues long. The germline CDR1 and CDR2 sequences are MNHNY and SVGAGI (reference sequence). The CDR3 nucleotides are TGTGCCAGCAGTGCTCCGACAGGGCGGAGACCTGAAGCTTTCTTT. Translated: CASSAPTGRRPEAFF.

The chain couples TRBV19 to TRBJ1-2; D call uncertain. Germline CDR1 and CDR2: LNHDA and SQIVND (reference sequence). Trimming shortened V by 2 bases and J by 1 base, and 8 bases separated the two germline ends. The CDR3 sequence is 14 residues long. The CDR3 DNA sequence: TGTGCCAGTAGTATAAGTGGAGATAACTATGGCTACACCTTC. It codes for CASSISGDNYGYTF.

The V and J genes are TRBV7-8 and TRBJ2-3; TRBD1 aligns across 8 bases. V shed 5 bases and J 3 bases; nucleotides not matched to a gene: 7. CDR1 is SGHVS and CDR2 is FQNEAQ in the germline V gene. The CDR3 covers 15 residues. The CDR3 reads CASSAGQGSTDTQYF. The CDR3 nucleotides are TGTGCCAGCAGCGCCGGACAGGGTTCAACAGATACGCAGTATTTT.

Here the CDR3 DNA reads TGTGCCAGCAGGAACGACAGGAGATCAATCACAGATACGCAGTATTTT. Its protein product is CASRNDRRSITDTQYF. The chain uses TRBV27 and TRBJ2-3; the D gene is possibly TRBD1 (6 bases). Trimming cost V 6 bases and J 2 bases, with 18 bases left between them. CDR1 is MNHEY, CDR2 SMNVEV, per germline (reference sequence). The CDR3 is 16 residues long.

The genes are TRBV12-5 and TRBJ1-1; no reliable D call. V was shortened by 7 bases and J by 0 bases, with 12 bases between the two germline ends. This CDR3 has 14 amino acids. Germline loops: CDR1 LGHNT, CDR2 FRNRAP. CDR3 region: CASAGRQMNTEAFF. The CDR3 coding sequence is TGTGCTAGTGCCGGGAGGCAAATGAACACTGAAGCTTTCTTT.